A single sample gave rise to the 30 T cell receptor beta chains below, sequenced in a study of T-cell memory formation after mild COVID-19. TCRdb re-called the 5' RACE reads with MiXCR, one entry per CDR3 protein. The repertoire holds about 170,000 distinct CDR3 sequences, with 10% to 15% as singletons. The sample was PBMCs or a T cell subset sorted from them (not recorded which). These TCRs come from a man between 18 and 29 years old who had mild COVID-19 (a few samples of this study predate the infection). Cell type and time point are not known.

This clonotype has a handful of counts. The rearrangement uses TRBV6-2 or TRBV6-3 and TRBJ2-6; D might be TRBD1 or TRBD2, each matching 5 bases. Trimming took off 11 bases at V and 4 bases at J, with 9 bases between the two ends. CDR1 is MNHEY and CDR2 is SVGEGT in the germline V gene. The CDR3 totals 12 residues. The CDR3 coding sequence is TGTGCCGCAGAGGGGGGGGCCAACGTCCTGACTTTC. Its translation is CAAEGGANVLTF.

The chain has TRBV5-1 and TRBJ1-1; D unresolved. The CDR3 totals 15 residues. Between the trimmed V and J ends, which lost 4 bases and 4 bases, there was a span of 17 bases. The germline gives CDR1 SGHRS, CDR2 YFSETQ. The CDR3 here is CASSQGPEGSTEAFF. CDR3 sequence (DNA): TGCGCCAGCAGCCAAGGCCCCGAAGGCAGCACTGAAGCTTTCTTT.

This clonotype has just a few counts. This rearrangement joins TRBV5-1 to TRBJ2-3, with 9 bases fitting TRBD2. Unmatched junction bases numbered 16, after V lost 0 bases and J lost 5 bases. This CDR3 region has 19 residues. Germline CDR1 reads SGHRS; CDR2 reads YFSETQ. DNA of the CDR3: TGCGCCAGCAGCTTGGGAGTCGCCTTTAGCGGGGGCCAGGGAGATACGCAGTATTTT. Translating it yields CASSLGVAFSGGQGDTQYF.

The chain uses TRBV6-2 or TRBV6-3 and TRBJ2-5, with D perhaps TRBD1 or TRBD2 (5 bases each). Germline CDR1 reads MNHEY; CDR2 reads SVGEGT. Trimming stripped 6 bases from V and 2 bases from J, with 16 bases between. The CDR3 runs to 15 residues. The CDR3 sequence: CASRKGTQRQETQYF. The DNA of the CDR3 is TGTGCCAGCAGAAAAGGGACCCAGCGGCAAGAGACCCAGTACTTC.

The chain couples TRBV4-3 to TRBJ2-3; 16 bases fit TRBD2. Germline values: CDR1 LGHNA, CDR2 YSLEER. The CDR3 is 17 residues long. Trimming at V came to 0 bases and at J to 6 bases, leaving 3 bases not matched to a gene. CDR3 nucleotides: TGCGCCAGCAGCCAAGAGGGACTAGCGGGGGGGAGCGATACGCAGTATTTT. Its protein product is CASSQEGLAGGSDTQYF.

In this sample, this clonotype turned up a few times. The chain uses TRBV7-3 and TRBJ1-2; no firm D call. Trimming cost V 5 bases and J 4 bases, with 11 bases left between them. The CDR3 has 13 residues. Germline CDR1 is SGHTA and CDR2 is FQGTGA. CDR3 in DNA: TGTGCCAGCAGCGATGACGGCACCTATGGCTACACCTTC. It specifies CASSDDGTYGYTF. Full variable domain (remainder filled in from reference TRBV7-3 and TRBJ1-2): GAGVSQTPSNKVTEKGKYVELRCDPISGHTALYWYRQSLGQGPEFLIYFQGTGAADDSGLPNDRFFAVRPEGSVSTLKIQRTERGDSAVYLCASSDDGTYGYTFGSGTRLTVV.

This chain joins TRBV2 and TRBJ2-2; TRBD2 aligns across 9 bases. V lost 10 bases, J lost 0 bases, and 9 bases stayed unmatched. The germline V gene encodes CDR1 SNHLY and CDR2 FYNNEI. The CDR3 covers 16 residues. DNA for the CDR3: TGTGCCACCCCGGGTAGCGGGGGTGCGAACACCGGGGAGCTGTTTTTT. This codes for CATPGSGGANTGELFF.

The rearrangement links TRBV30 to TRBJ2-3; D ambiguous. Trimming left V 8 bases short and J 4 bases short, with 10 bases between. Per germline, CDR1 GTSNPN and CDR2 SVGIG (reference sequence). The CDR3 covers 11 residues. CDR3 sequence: CARGRADTQYF. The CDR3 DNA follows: TGTGCCCGAGGAAGGGCAGATACGCAGTATTTT. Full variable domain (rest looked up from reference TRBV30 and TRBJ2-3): SQTIHQWPATLVQPVGSPLSLECTVEGTSNPNLYWYRQAAGRGLQLLFYSVGIGQISSEVPQNLSASRPQDRQFILSSKKLLLSDSGFYLCARGRADTQYFGPGTRLTVL.

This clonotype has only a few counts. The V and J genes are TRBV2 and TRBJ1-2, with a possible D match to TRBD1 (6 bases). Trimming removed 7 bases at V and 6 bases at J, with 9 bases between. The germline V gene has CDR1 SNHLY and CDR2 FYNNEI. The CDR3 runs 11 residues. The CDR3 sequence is CASTRDNGYTF. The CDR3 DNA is TGTGCCAGCACCCGGGACAATGGCTACACCTTC.

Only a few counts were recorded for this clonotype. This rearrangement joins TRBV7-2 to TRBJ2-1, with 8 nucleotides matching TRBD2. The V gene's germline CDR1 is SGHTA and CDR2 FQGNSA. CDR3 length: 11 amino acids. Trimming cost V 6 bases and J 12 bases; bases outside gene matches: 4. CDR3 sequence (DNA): TGTGCCAGCAGAATCAGCGGGGGGCAGTTCTTC. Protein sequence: CASRISGGQFF.

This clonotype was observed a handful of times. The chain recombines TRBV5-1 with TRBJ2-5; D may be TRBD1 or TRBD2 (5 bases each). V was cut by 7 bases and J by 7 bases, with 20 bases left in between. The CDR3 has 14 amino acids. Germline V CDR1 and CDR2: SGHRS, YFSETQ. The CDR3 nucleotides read TGCGCCAGCGGACTCCGGGACGGCAAAGGGACCCAGTACTTC. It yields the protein CASGLRDGKGTQYF.

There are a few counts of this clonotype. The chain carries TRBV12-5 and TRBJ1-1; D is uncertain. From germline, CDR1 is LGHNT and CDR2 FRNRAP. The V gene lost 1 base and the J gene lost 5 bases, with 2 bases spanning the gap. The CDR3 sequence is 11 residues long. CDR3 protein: CASGLETEAFF. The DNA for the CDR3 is TGTGCTAGTGGTTTGGAAACTGAAGCTTTCTTT.

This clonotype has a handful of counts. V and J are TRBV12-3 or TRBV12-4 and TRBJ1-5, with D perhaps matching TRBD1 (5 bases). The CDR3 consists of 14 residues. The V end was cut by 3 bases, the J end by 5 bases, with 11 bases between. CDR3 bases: TGTGCCAGCAGTTTTGATGGGGGACATCAGCCCCAGCATTTT. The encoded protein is CASSFDGGHQPQHF.

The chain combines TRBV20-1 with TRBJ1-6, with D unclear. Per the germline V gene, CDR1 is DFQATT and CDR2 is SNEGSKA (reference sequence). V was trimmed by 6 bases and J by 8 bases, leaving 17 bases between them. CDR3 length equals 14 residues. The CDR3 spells CSAARPFQDSPLHF. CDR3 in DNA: TGCAGTGCCGCCCGCCCCTTCCAGGATTCACCCCTCCACTTT.

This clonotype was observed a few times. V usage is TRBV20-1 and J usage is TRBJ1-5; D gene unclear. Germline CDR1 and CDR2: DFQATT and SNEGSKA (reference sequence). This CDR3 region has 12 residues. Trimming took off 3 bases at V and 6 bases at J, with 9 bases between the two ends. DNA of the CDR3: TGCAGTGCTAGGTTAGGAACTCAGCCCCAGCATTTT. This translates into CSARLGTQPQHF.

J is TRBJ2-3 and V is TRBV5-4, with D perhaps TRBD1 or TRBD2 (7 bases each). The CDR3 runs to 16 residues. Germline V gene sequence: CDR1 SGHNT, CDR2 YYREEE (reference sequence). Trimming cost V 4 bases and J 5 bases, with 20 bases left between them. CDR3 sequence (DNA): TGTGCCAGCAGCCAAGGTGGGAGGGGGCACGGAGATACGCAGTATTTT. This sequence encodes CASSQGGRGHGDTQYF. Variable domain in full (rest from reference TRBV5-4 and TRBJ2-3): ETGVTQSPTHLIKTRGQQVTLRCSSQSGHNTVSWYQQALGQGPQFIFQYYREEENGRGNFPPRFSGLQFPNYSSELNVNALELDDSALYLCASSQGGRGHGDTQYFGPGTRLTVL.

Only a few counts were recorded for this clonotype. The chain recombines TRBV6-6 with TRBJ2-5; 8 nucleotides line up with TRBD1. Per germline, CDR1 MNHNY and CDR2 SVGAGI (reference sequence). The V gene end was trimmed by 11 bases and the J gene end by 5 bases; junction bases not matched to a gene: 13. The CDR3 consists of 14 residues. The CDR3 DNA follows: TGTGCCGGGAAGGATTGGCAGGGGGCGGAGACCCAGTACTTC. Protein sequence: CAGKDWQGAETQYF.

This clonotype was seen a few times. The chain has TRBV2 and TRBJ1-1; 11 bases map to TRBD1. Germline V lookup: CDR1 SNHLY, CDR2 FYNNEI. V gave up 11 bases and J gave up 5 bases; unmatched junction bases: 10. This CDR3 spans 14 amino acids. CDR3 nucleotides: TGTGCCCTACCGGGACAGGGGGTTTTTACTGAAGCTTTCTTT. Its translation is CALPGQGVFTEAFF.

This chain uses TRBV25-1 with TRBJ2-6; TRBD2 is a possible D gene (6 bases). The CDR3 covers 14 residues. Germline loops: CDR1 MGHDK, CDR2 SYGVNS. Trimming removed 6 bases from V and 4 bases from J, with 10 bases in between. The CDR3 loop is CASSLRGGANVLTF. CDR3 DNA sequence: TGTGCCAGCAGCCTCCGGGGGGGGGCCAACGTCCTGACTTTC.

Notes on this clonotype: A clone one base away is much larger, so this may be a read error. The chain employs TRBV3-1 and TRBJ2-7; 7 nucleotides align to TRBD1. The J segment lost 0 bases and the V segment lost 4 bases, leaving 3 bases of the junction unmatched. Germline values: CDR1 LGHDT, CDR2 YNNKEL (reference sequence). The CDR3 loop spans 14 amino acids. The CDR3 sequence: CASSPQGSSYEQYF. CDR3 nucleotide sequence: TGTGCCAGCAGCCCACAGGGGAGCTCCTACGAGCAGTACTTC.

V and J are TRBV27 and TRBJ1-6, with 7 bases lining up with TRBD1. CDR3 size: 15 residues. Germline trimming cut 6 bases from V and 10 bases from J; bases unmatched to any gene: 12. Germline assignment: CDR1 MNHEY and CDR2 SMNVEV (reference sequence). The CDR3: CASRRDSQGRSPLHF. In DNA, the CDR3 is TGTGCCAGCAGACGGGACAGTCAAGGGAGATCACCCCTCCACTTT.

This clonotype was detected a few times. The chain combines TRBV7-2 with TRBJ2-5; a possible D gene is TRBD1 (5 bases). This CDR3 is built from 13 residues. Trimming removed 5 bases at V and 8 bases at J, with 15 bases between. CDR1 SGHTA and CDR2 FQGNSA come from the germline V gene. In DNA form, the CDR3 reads TGTGCCAGCAGCGTGGGGCGGTCCGGAACCCAGTACTTC. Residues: CASSVGRSGTQYF.

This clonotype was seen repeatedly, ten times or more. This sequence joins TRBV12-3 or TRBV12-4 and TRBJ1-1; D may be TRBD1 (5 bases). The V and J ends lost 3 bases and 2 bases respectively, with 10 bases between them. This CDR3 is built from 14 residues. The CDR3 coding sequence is TGTGCCAGCAGTTTGGCAGGGCTAAACACTGAAGCTTTCTTT. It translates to CASSLAGLNTEAFF.

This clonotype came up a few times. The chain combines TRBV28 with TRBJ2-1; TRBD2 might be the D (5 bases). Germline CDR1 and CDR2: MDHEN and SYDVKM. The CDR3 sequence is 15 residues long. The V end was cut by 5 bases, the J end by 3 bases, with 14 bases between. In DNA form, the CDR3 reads TGTGCCAGCAGTCTCCGGGGATCAGGCTACAATGAGCAGTTCTTC. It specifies CASSLRGSGYNEQFF. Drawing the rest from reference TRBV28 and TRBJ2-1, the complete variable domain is DVKVTQSSRYLVKRTGEKVFLECVQDMDHENMFWYRQDPGLGLRLIYFSYDVKMKEKGDIPEGYSVSREKKERFSLILESASTNQTSMYLCASSLRGSGYNEQFFGPGTRLTVL.

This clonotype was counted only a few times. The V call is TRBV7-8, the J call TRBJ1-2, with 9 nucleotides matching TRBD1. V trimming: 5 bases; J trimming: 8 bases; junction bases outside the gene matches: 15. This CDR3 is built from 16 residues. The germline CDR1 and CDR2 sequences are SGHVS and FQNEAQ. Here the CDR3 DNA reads TGTGCCAGCAGCGCGACAGGGGGTGACCTTAAAGGGGGCTACACCTTC. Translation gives CASSATGGDLKGGYTF.

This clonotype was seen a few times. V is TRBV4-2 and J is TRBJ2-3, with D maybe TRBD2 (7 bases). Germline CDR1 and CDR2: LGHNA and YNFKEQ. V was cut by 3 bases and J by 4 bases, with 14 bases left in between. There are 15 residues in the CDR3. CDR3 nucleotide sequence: TGTGCCAGCAGCCAGCTGGGGGGGGGGCCAGATACGCAGTATTTT. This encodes CASSQLGGGPDTQYF.

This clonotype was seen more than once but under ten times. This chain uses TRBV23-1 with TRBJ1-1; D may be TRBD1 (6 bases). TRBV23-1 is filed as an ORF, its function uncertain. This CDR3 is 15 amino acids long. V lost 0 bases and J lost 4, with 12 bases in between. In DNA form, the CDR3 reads TGCGCCAGCAGTCAATCGTACAGGGTGGCCACTGAAGCTTTCTTT. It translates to CASSQSYRVATEAFF.

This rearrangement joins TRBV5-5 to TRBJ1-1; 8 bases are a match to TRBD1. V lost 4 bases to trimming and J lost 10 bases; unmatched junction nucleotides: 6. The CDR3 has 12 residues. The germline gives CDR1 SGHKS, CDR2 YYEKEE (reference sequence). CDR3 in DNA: TGTGCCAGCAGCCCGGACAGGGTCGGAGCTTTCTTT. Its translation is CASSPDRVGAFF. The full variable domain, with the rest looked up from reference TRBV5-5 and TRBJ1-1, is DAGVTQSPTHLIKTRGQQVTLRCSPISGHKSVSWYQQVLGQGPQFIFQYYEKEERGRGNFPDRFSARQFPNYSSELNVNALLLGDSALYLCASSPDRVGAFFGQGTRLTVV.

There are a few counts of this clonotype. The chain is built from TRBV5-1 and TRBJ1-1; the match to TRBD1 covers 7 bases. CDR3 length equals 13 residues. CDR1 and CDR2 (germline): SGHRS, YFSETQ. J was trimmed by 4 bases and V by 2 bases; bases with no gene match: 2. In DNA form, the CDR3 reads TGCGCCAGCAGCTTAGGGGGCACCACTGAAGCTTTCTTT. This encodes CASSLGGTTEAFF.

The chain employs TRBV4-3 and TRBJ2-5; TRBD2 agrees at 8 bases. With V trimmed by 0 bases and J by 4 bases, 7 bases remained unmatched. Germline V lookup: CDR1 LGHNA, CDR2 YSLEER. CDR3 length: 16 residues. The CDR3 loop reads CASSQEPAGEGETQYF. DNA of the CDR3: TGCGCCAGCAGCCAAGAGCCAGCGGGGGAGGGAGAGACCCAGTACTTC.